The 7 T cell receptor beta chains listed next were all sequenced from one sample in a study of CD8 T cells in ankylosing spondylitis. TCRdb re-derived calls from the 5' RACE reads in MiXCR, one entry per CDR3 protein. The table lists 150,000 to 250,000 distinct CDR3 sequences, about 13% of them singletons, with about 15% in the top ten. Sequenced: blood, either unsorted or a sorted T cell fraction (not recorded which). These receptors were taken from a male donor with ankylosing spondylitis or in good health (not recorded which).

In its sample, this clonotype was seen a few times. V and J are TRBV5-1 and TRBJ2-3; tentatively, D is TRBD2 (6 bases). V shed 4 bases and J shed 0 bases, with 18 bases lying between them. This CDR3 has 17 amino acids. Germline CDR1 reads SGHRS; CDR2 reads YFSETQ. The CDR3 loop is CASSPSRLGQSTDTQYF. The CDR3 nucleotides read TGCGCCAGCAGCCCCTCACGACTAGGCCAAAGCACAGATACGCAGTATTTT.

The chain employs TRBV20-1 and TRBJ2-3; TRBD2 matches at 8 bases. Trimming took 3 bases from V and 2 from J; bases not matched to a gene: 7. The V gene's germline CDR1 is DFQATT and CDR2 SNEGSKA (reference sequence). This CDR3 has 15 residues. CDR3 amino acids: CSARSSGGITDTQYF. In DNA form, the CDR3 reads TGCAGTGCTAGGTCCAGCGGGGGTATCACAGATACGCAGTATTTT.

This rearrangement joins TRBV12-5 to TRBJ2-5; 10 bases align to TRBD2. Germline lookup yields CDR1 LGHNT and CDR2 FRNRAP. V shed 11 bases and J 1 base; nucleotides not matched to a gene: 10. This CDR3 is built from 15 residues. CDR3 coding DNA: TGTGCTGGTGAAGAGCGGGGGGGCCTCCAAGAGACCCAGTACTTC. Encoded protein: CAGEERGGLQETQYF. The complete variable domain, with remaining parts taken from reference TRBV12-5 and TRBJ2-5, reads DARVTQTPRHKVTEMGQEVTMRCQPILGHNTVFWYRQTMMQGLELLAYFRNRAPLDDSGMPKDRFSAEMPDATLATLKIQPSEPRDSAVYFCAGEERGGLQETQYFGPGTRLLVL.

The V gene is TRBV7-4, the J gene TRBJ1-2, with D perhaps matching TRBD1 (6 bases). Trimming shortened V by 1 base and J by 8 bases, and 17 bases separated the two germline ends. The CDR3 contains 15 residues. In germline, CDR1 is SGHVT, CDR2 SQSDAQ. DNA of the CDR3: TGTGCCAGCAGCTTAGAAGTGGGCAGGGGTAACGGCTACACCTTC. Translated: CASSLEVGRGNGYTF.

Many counts were recorded for this clonotype. The V call is TRBV9, the J call TRBJ2-7; no definite D call. CDR1 and CDR2 from the germline V gene are SGDLS and YYNGEE. Trimming removed 3 bases from V and 3 bases from J, with 10 bases in between. This CDR3 comprises 13 residues. The CDR3 sequence: CASSAPWDYEQYF. CDR3 in DNA: TGTGCCAGCAGCGCCCCGTGGGACTACGAGCAGTACTTC. The full variable domain, with the rest looked up from reference TRBV9 and TRBJ2-7, is DSGVTQTPKHLITATGQRVTLRCSPRSGDLSVYWYQQSLDQGLQFLIQYYNGEERAKGNILERFSAQQFPDLHSELNLSSLELGDSALYFCASSAPWDYEQYFGPGTRLTVT.

J is TRBJ1-6 and V is TRBV6-2 or TRBV6-3; D is unresolved. CDR3 length equals 15 residues. The germline V gene encodes CDR1 MNHEY and CDR2 SVGEGT. Trimming left V 0 bases short and J 8 bases short, with 11 bases between. The CDR3 reads CASSYSPDSYSPLHF. In DNA, the CDR3 is TGTGCCAGCAGTTACTCTCCCGATTCATATTCACCCCTCCACTTT.

V is TRBV4-1 and J is TRBJ2-2; tentative D call: TRBD1 (5 bases). The CDR3 has 14 amino acids. Trimming removed 5 bases at V and 3 bases at J, with 10 bases between. Germline values: CDR1 MGHRA, CDR2 YSYEKL. The CDR3 region is CASSSGHDTGELFF. CDR3 bases: TGCGCCAGCAGCTCAGGGCATGACACCGGGGAGCTGTTTTTT.